The clone carrying this TCR beta chain was recorded once. This record belongs to a study of blood T cell repertoires in COVID-19. Original data processing: Amplified reference gene primers provided the basis for estimating nucleated cell counts. Produced via immunoSEQ multiplex PCR; TCRdb's table is partial and in-frame only. For V, J and clone size, that table is used; D and trimming come from the DNA. The table records a few hundred thousand clones, roughly nine tenths of them present only once. The V gene lost 4 bases and the J gene lost 7 bases, with 14 bases spanning the gap. Germline CDR1 is LGHNA and CDR2 is YSLEER. CDR3 length: 15 amino acids.

This chain connects TRBV4-3 to TRBJ1-6; D is uncertain. The TCR originated in a man aged 55 to 70 with acute or convalescent COVID-19. Material: peripheral blood. The CDR3 DNA reads as TGCGCCAGCAGCCCCTATGAGGCGGGGAATTCACCCCTCCACTTT. Residues: CASSPYEAGNSPLHF.